This passage covers 4 T cell receptor beta chains from one sample sequenced in a study of T cell responses to AZD1222 COVID-19 vaccine. Sequencing used immunoSEQ multiplex PCR; TCRdb keeps in-frame clones, though not all of them. This sample has some 120,000 clones; 85% to 95% occur once, and the top ten carry 2.5% to 3.5%. Sequenced here: peripheral blood, sampled on day 0 of AZD1222 vaccination. Receptor source: an adult in good health.

The V and J genes are TRBV27 and TRBJ1-1; D remains ambiguous. V gave up 2 bases and J gave up 4 bases, with 11 bases separating them. This CDR3 has 14 amino acids. The germline CDR1 and CDR2 sequences are MNHEY and SMNVEV (reference sequence). The CDR3 DNA follows: TGTGCCAGCAGTTTAGGACCTTGGGGCACTGAAGCTTTCTTT. It is translated as CASSLGPWGTEAFF.

This chain connects TRBV29-1 to TRBJ2-7; D is possibly TRBD2 (5 bases). Germline lookup yields CDR1 SQVTM and CDR2 ANQGSEA. The V gene lost 4 bases and the J gene lost 0 bases, with 10 bases spanning the gap. CDR3 length equals 13 residues. CDR3 coding DNA: TGCAGCGTTGTTTTGAGGGCCTCCTACGAGCAGTACTTC. Residues: CSVVLRASYEQYF.

The rearrangement joins TRBV14 to TRBJ2-1, with 14 bases that match TRBD2. CDR3 length: 16 amino acids. Germline V gene lookup returns CDR1 SGHDN and CDR2 FVKESK. Trimming at V came to 2 bases and at J to 8 bases, leaving 5 bases not matched to a gene. DNA of the CDR3: TGTGCCAGCAGCCAATTGGGACTAGCGGGAGTAGATGAGCAGTTCTTC. Protein sequence: CASSQLGLAGVDEQFF.

The chain has TRBV19 and TRBJ2-5; no clear D. V lost 1 base to trimming and J lost 5 bases, with 8 bases between them. Germline V gene sequence: CDR1 LNHDA, CDR2 SQIVND (reference sequence). The CDR3 is 13 amino acids. The CDR3 region is CASSIGLRETQYF. In DNA form, the CDR3 reads TGTGCCAGTAGTATAGGACTGAGGGAGACCCAGTACTTC.